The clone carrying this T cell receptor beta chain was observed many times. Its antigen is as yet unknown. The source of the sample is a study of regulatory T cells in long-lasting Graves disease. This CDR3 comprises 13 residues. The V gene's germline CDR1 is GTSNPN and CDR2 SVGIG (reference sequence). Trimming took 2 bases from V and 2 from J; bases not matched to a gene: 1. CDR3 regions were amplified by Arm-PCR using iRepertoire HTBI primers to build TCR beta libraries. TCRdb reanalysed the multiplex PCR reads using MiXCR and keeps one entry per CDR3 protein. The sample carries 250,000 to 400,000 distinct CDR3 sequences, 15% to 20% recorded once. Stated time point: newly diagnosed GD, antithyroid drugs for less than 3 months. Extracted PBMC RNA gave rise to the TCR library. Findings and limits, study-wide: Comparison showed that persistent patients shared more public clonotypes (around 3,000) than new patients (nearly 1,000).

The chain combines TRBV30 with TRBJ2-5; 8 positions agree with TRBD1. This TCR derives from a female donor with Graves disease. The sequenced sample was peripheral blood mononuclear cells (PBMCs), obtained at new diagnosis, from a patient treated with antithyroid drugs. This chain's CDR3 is CAWSRTGQETQYF. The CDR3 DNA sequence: TGTGCCTGGAGTCGGACAGGGCAAGAGACCCAGTACTTC.